These 11 T cell receptor beta chains were all obtained from the same sample, sequenced in a study of shared clonotypes between healthy human individuals. Sequencing was performed with immunoSEQ multiplex PCR; in TCRdb, only in-frame clones are kept and a portion is missing. The sample carries around 2.5 million clones, more than 85% recorded once. Sequenced input: naive CD4+ T cells from PBMCs. Sample subset: CD45RA+ positively selected. Receptors originate from a man aged 18-30 years in good health. Some clones in this sample may be carry-over from other donors' samples.

The chain employs TRBV7-3 and TRBJ2-1, with D possibly called TRBD1 or TRBD2 (5 bases each). Germline values: CDR1 SGHTA, CDR2 FQGTGA. Trimming took 3 bases from V and 2 from J, leaving 11 bases between them. This CDR3 has 15 residues. CDR3 protein: CASSFDSGTYNEQFF. The DNA of the CDR3 is TGTGCCAGCAGCTTCGACAGCGGAACCTACAATGAGCAGTTCTTC.

J is TRBJ2-2 and V is TRBV9; 8 bases are shared with TRBD2. With 0 bases clipped from V and 5 bases from J, the junction kept 9 bases outside the gene matches. The CDR3 runs to 17 residues. Germline CDR1 and CDR2: SGDLS and YYNGEE. As DNA, the CDR3 is TGTGCCAGCAGCGTAGTTCCAGCGGGAGTCGGGACCGGGGAGCTGTTTTTT. Protein product: CASSVVPAGVGTGELFF.

Details on this clone: The junction does not match germline at one end; this may be a read error. The genes are TRBV7-8 and TRBJ2-5, with TRBD2 matching 12 bases. Germline CDR1 SGHVS, CDR2 FQNEAQ. CDR3 size: 18 residues. This chain's CDR3 is CASSSRTSGAARREPQYF. The CDR3 DNA reads TGTGCCAGCAGCTCCCGGACTAGCGGGGCCGCTCGGAGAGAGCCCCAGTACTTC.

CDR3 sequence reads: CASSQGASSGAGEQYF. CDR3 nucleotide sequence: TGCGCCAGCAGCCAAGGGGCGTCTAGCGGGGCGGGGGAGCAGTACTTC. The chain combines TRBV4-1 with TRBJ2-7; 9 bases agree with TRBD2. The ends lost 1 base at V and 7 bases at J; junction bases unmatched: 11. Germline assignment: CDR1 MGHRA and CDR2 YSYEKL. This CDR3 spans 16 amino acids.

This chain links TRBV5-1 with TRBJ1-2; D may be TRBD1 (6 bases). CDR1 SGHRS and CDR2 YFSETQ come from the germline V gene. The CDR3 is 14 amino acids. Trimming removed 0 bases at V and 4 bases at J, with 10 bases between. The CDR3 is CASSLGTVLYGYTF. The CDR3 region has the DNA TGCGCCAGCAGCTTGGGGACAGTACTCTATGGCTACACCTTC.

The CDR3 is CASSQVLSGNTIYF. In DNA, the CDR3 is TGCGCCAGCAGCCAAGTATTATCTGGAAACACCATATATTTT. The chain combines TRBV4-1 with TRBJ1-3, with D unclear. This CDR3 contains 14 residues. Trimming left V 1 base short and J 1 base short, with 5 bases between. Looked up from germline, CDR1 is MGHRA and CDR2 is YSYEKL.

This chain links TRBV5-1 with TRBJ2-1; D tentatively reads TRBD1 or TRBD2 (5 bases each). V was cut by 0 bases and J by 8 bases, with 12 bases left in between. The CDR3 spans 14 residues. Germline V gene lookup returns CDR1 SGHRS and CDR2 YFSETQ. CDR3 loop: CASSLVMGRDEQFF. The CDR3 nucleotides read TGCGCCAGCAGCTTGGTTATGGGGCGGGATGAGCAGTTCTTC.

V usage is TRBV15 and J usage is TRBJ2-7, with TRBD1 as a possible D gene (6 bases). V was shortened by 0 bases and J by 4 bases, with 16 bases between the two germline ends. From germline, CDR1 is LNHNV and CDR2 YYDKDF (reference sequence). The CDR3 extends over 16 amino acids. The CDR3 sequence: CATSRDLGAKLYEQYF. The CDR3 coding sequence is TGTGCCACCAGCAGAGATCTGGGGGCAAAGCTTTACGAGCAGTACTTC.

The gene calls are TRBV25-1 and TRBJ2-1; 10 nucleotides align to TRBD2. Trimming at V came to 11 bases and at J to 0 bases, leaving 16 bases not matched to a gene. The CDR3 consists of 18 residues. Per the germline V gene, CDR1 is MGHDK and CDR2 is SYGVNS. CDR3: CACRGSGGDYSSYNEQFF. The CDR3 region has the DNA TGTGCCTGCCGGGGAAGCGGGGGGGATTACAGCTCCTACAATGAGCAGTTCTTC. Together with reference TRBV25-1 and TRBJ2-1, the CDR3 gives the full variable domain: EADIYQTPRYLVIGTGKKITLECSQTMGHDKMYWYQQDPGMELHLIHYSYGVNSTEKGDLSSESTVSRIRTEHFPLTLESARPSHTSQYLCACRGSGGDYSSYNEQFFGPGTRLTVL.

The chain employs TRBV20-1 and TRBJ1-2; D ambiguous. The germline CDR1 and CDR2 sequences are DFQATT and SNEGSKA (reference sequence). The germline V and J ends were trimmed by 3 bases and 6 bases, with 8 bases remaining between them. The CDR3 is 11 residues long. The CDR3 region is CSARGINGYTF. The CDR3 nucleotides are TGCAGTGCTAGGGGGATAAATGGCTACACCTTC.

The chain is built from TRBV4-1 and TRBJ2-3, with 7 nucleotides matching TRBD1. The germline gives CDR1 MGHRA, CDR2 YSYEKL. The ends lost 4 bases at V and 6 bases at J; junction bases unmatched: 13. The CDR3 consists of 16 residues. In nucleotides, the CDR3 is TGCGCCAGCAGCCTCGCGACAGGGATAGATAAGGATACGCAGTATTTT. Its protein is CASSLATGIDKDTQYF.